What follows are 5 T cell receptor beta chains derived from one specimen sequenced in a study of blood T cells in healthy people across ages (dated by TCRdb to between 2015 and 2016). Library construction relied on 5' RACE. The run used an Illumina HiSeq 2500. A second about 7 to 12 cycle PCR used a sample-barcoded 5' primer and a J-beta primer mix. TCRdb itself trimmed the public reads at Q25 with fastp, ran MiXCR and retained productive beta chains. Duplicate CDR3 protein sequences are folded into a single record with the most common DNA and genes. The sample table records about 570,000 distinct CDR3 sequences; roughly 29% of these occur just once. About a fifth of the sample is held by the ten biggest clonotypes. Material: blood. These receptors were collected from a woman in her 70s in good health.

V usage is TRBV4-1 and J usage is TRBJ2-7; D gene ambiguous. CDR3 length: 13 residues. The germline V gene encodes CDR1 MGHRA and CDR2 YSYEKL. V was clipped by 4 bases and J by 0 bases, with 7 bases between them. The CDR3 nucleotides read TGCGCCAGCAGCCCTGGGCTCTCCTACGAGCAGTACTTC. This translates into CASSPGLSYEQYF.

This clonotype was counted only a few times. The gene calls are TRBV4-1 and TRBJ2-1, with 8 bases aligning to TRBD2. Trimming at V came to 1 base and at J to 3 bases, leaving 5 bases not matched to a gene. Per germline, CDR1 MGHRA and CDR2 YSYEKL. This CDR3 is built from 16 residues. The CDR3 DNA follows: TGCGCCAGCAGCCAAGGGACTAGCCAAATCTACAATGAGCAGTTCTTC. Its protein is CASSQGTSQIYNEQFF.

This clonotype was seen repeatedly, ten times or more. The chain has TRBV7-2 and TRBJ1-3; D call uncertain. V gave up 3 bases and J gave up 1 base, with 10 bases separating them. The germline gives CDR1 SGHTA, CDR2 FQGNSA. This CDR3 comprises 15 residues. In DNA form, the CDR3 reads TGTGCCAGCAGCTTCCTCGGCATTTCTGGAAACACCATATATTTT. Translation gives CASSFLGISGNTIYF.

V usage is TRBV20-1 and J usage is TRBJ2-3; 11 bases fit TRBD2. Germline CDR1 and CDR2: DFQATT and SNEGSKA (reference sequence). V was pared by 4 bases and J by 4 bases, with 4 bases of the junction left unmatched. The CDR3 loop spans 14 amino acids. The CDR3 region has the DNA TGCAGTGCTACTAGCGGGGGGCTGGCAGATACGCAGTATTTT. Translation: CSATSGGLADTQYF.

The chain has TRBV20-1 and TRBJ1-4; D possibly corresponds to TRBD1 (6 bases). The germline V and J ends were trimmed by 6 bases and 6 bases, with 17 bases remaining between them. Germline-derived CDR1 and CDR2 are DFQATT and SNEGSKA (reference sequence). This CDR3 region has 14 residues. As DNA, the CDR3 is TGCAGTGCCACAACAGGGCGCACGGATGAAAAACTGTTTTTT. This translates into CSATTGRTDEKLFF.